The 2 T cell receptor beta chains below were found in one sample sequenced in a study of post-analysis software for immune sequencing data. Points from the study as a whole: Comparison of patients with controls showed five TRBV segments more frequent in patients, TRBV5-6, TRBV5-1 and TRBV20-1 among them.

Presence of unique molecular identifiers characterized the TCR beta cDNA libraries. One entry per CDR3 protein results from TCRdb running MiXCR on the PCR reads. The top ten clones hold about 5.6% of a sample with about 540,000 distinct CDR3 sequences, around a third of them seen once. What these receptors recognize is not known. Sequencing input: blood. These receptors all come from a girl under 18 with multiple sclerosis.

The V and J genes are TRBV20-1 and TRBJ2-1; D tentatively fits TRBD1 or TRBD2 (5 bases each). Germline CDR1 is DFQATT and CDR2 is SNEGSKA (reference sequence). The CDR3 totals 15 residues. Deletions cut 4 bases from V and 6 bases from J, with 19 bases between. CDR3 sequence reads: CSAMSGTTVVNEQFF. The CDR3 DNA is TGCAGTGCTATGAGTGGGACGACAGTAGTCAATGAGCAGTTCTTC.

The J gene is TRBJ1-5, the V gene TRBV6-1; D may be TRBD1 (6 bases). Trimming cost V 11 bases and J 0 bases, with 11 bases left between them. The CDR3 covers 13 residues. Germline lookup yields CDR1 MNHNS and CDR2 SASEGT. The CDR3 protein is CAGSGASNQPQHF. The CDR3 coding sequence is TGTGCCGGTTCAGGGGCTAGCAATCAGCCCCAGCATTTT.